The 29 T cell receptor beta chains below were found in one sample sequenced in a study of Graves' ophthalmopathy and Graves' hyperthyroidism. Amplification from RNA transcripts yielded the TCR beta CDR3 regions. HTBI-primed first-round RT-PCR preceded second-round multiplex PCR. Each CDR3 protein is one row after TCRdb ran MiXCR on the multiplex PCR reads. Found here are just over 400,000 distinct CDR3 sequences, about 21% of them singletons; the top ten hold approximately 3%. Specimen: peripheral blood. Every receptor here comes from a woman between 18 and 30 years old with stable Graves' hyperthyroidism.

Ten or more counts support this clonotype. The chain combines TRBV7-9 with TRBJ1-1, with a weak D call TRBD1 (6 bases). CDR1 and CDR2 from the germline V gene are SEHNR and FQNEAQ (reference sequence). The length of the CDR3 is 12 residues. Trimming took off 1 base at V and 6 bases at J, with 6 bases between the two ends. The CDR3 DNA sequence: TGTGCCAGCAGCTTAGACAGGGCTGAAGCTTTCTTT. Amino acids: CASSLDRAEAFF.

This clonotype was recorded many times. This sequence joins TRBV29-1 and TRBJ1-2; perhaps TRBD1 as D (5 bases). Looked up from germline, CDR1 is SQVTM and CDR2 is ANQGSEA. V was clipped by 7 bases and J by 3 bases, with 15 bases between them. The CDR3 length is 13 residues. The CDR3 coding sequence is TGCAGCGCGGGGCCTCGTAGCGACTATGGCTACACCTTC. This translates into CSAGPRSDYGYTF.

The table lists this clonotype with many counts. The chain couples TRBV4-3 to TRBJ2-7; tentatively, D is TRBD2 (6 bases). The CDR3 totals 15 residues. CDR1 and CDR2 from the germline V gene are LGHNA and YSLEER. V lost 0 bases and J lost 0, with 9 bases in between. The CDR3 region has the DNA TGCGCCAGCAGCCAAGAGGCTAGCGCCTCCTACGAGCAGTACTTC. Its protein is CASSQEASASYEQYF.

This clonotype was counted ten times or more. The chain carries TRBV12-3 or TRBV12-4 and TRBJ2-2; TRBD2 aligns across 9 bases. The V and J ends lost 5 bases and 9 bases, in that order; junction bases with no gene match: 10. This CDR3 has 15 amino acids. The DNA of the CDR3 is TGTGCCAGCAGTCTTAGCGGGAGCGCGACTCGGGAGCTGTTTTTT. This translates into CASSLSGSATRELFF.

This clonotype was seen repeatedly, ten times or more. DNA for the CDR3: TGTGCCAGCAGCCCGAGCCAGGGGTACTACGAGCAGTACTTC. Translated: CASSPSQGYYEQYF. V gene TRBV9 combines with J gene TRBJ2-7, with D possibly matching TRBD1 (6 bases). Looked up from germline, CDR1 is SGDLS and CDR2 is YYNGEE. The CDR3 totals 14 residues. Trimming took off 4 bases at V and 3 bases at J, with 14 bases between the two ends.

In its sample, this clonotype was seen many times. CDR3 bases: TGTGCCAGTAGTTTCCAGCGGATCGTGGACGAGCAGTACTTC. Translated: CASSFQRIVDEQYF. J is TRBJ2-7 and V is TRBV19, with D possibly TRBD2 on 5 matching bases. Trimming took off 5 bases at V and 5 bases at J, with 16 bases between the two ends. The CDR3 is 14 residues long. Germline V gene lookup returns CDR1 LNHDA and CDR2 SQIVND (reference sequence).

The chain uses TRBV29-1 and TRBJ2-7, with 8 positions matching TRBD2. Losses at the gene ends were 4 bases for V and 2 bases for J; bases not matched to a gene: 7. Germline values: CDR1 SQVTM, CDR2 ANQGSEA. This CDR3 is built from 14 residues. DNA for the CDR3: TGCAGCGTTGGCTCTTCGACTAGCGCCTACGAGCAGTACTTC. Its translation is CSVGSSTSAYEQYF.

There are many counts of this clonotype. CDR3 nucleotide sequence: TGTGCCAGCAGCTGGCCCCAAGGGCGTGGGAGCTATAATTCACCCCTCCACTTT. Translating gives CASSWPQGRGSYNSPLHF. The chain is built from TRBV7-2 and TRBJ1-6; D is undetermined. The V gene lost 4 bases and the J gene lost 3 bases, with 19 bases spanning the gap. Germline assignment: CDR1 SGHTA and CDR2 FQGNSA. The CDR3 runs 18 residues.

The table lists this clonotype with a count of one. The chain links TRBV11-2 to TRBJ2-7, with D tentatively TRBD1 (5 bases). Between the trimmed V and J ends, which lost 7 bases and 4 bases, there was a span of 20 bases. The CDR3 covers 15 residues. Germline CDR1 reads SGHAT; CDR2 reads FQNNGV. DNA of the CDR3: TGTGCCAGCATCTCACCAGGGATACGGAAATACGAGCAGTACTTC. Amino acid sequence: CASISPGIRKYEQYF.

This clonotype showed up just once. This chain joins TRBV6-5 and TRBJ1-1, with a possible D match to TRBD1 (5 bases). V gave up 0 bases and J gave up 1 base, with 9 bases separating them. The germline V gene encodes CDR1 MNHEY and CDR2 SVGAGI. This CDR3 comprises 15 residues. The CDR3 protein is CASSYSSGANTEAFF. CDR3 in DNA: TGTGCCAGCAGTTACTCGTCCGGGGCGAACACTGAAGCTTTCTTT.

The chain is built from TRBV6-1 and TRBJ1-1, with D possibly TRBD1 on 6 matching bases. CDR1 is MNHNS and CDR2 is SASEGT in the germline V gene. This CDR3 has 14 residues. V was pared by 3 bases and J by 3 bases, with 11 bases between. This chain's CDR3 is CASSEAGTHTEAFF. DNA of the CDR3: TGTGCCAGCAGTGAGGCAGGGACACACACTGAAGCTTTCTTT.

The table lists this clonotype with many counts. The V and J genes are TRBV12-3 or TRBV12-4 and TRBJ1-1; D possibly corresponds to TRBD1 (5 bases). V was trimmed by 6 bases and J by 0 bases, leaving 14 bases between them. This CDR3 spans 15 amino acids. The CDR3 region is CASRTGTGMNTEAFF. CDR3 sequence (DNA): TGTGCCAGCAGGACTGGGACCGGTATGAACACTGAAGCTTTCTTT.

This clonotype was recorded many times. The chain is built from TRBV19 and TRBJ2-6; D is perhaps TRBD2 (7 bases). The germline CDR1 and CDR2 sequences are LNHDA and SQIVND (reference sequence). V shed 3 bases and J shed 0 bases, with 15 bases lying between them. This CDR3 contains 18 residues. In nucleotides, the CDR3 is TGTGCCAGTAGTATCCGCGGGGGCGGTACCTCTGGGGCCAACGTCCTGACTTTC. Translated, it gives CASSIRGGGTSGANVLTF.

This clonotype was seen ten or more times. The chain joins TRBV29-1 to TRBJ2-7; TRBD2 is a possible D gene (5 bases). Germline V gives CDR1 SQVTM, CDR2 ANQGSEA. There are 13 residues in the CDR3. V gave up 0 bases and J gave up 6 bases, with 12 bases separating them. CDR3 DNA sequence: TGCAGCGTTGAAGAAGTAGTCGGGGTCGAGCAGTACTTC. Its protein product is CSVEEVVGVEQYF.

There are many counts of this clonotype. V and J are TRBV7-2 and TRBJ2-7; 10 bases agree with TRBD2. Looked up from germline, CDR1 is SGHTA and CDR2 is FQGNSA. The CDR3 length is 15 residues. After removal of 6 bases from V and 4 bases from J, the junction contained 9 bases not matched to a gene. This chain's CDR3 is CASSWSGRAEYEQYF. The CDR3 nucleotides are TGTGCCAGCAGTTGGAGCGGGAGGGCCGAATACGAGCAGTACTTC.

The table lists this clonotype with many counts. V gene TRBV12-3 or TRBV12-4 combines with J gene TRBJ2-6; possible D gene TRBD1, 6 bases. This CDR3 is built from 14 residues. V was trimmed by 5 bases and J by 1 base, leaving 6 bases between them. CDR3 amino acids: CASSDRSGANVLTF. In DNA, the CDR3 is TGTGCCAGCAGTGACAGGTCTGGGGCCAACGTCCTGACTTTC.

This clonotype was seen many times. The chain is built from TRBV12-3 or TRBV12-4 and TRBJ2-5; 9 nucleotides line up with TRBD2. The CDR3 consists of 15 residues. J lost 4 bases, V lost 5 bases, and 8 bases had no gene match. The CDR3 DNA is TGTGCCAGCAGTAGCTGGACTAGCGCTAGAGAGACCCAGTACTTC. Amino acid sequence: CASSSWTSARETQYF.

This clonotype was detected a few times. J is TRBJ2-2 and V is TRBV29-1; 8 bases align to TRBD1. Per the germline V gene, CDR1 is SQVTM and CDR2 is ANQGSEA. J was trimmed by 4 bases and V by 3 bases; bases with no gene match: 4. The CDR3 sequence is 14 residues long. CDR3 loop: CSVEETGATGELFF. DNA for the CDR3: TGCAGCGTTGAGGAGACAGGGGCCACCGGGGAGCTGTTTTTT.

This clonotype was seen only a few times. V is TRBV3-1 and J is TRBJ2-4; TRBD1 might be the D (6 bases). The CDR3 runs to 16 residues. Germline CDR1 LGHDT, CDR2 YNNKEL (reference sequence). Between the trimmed V and J ends, which lost 4 bases and 0 bases, there was a span of 13 bases. The DNA of the CDR3 is TGTGCCAGCAGCCCCCAGGGGATCCGAGCCAAAAACATTCAGTACTTC. Translated: CASSPQGIRAKNIQYF. Full variable domain (missing parts from reference TRBV3-1 and TRBJ2-4): DTAVSQTPKYLVTQMGNDKSIKCEQNLGHDTMYWYKQDSKKFLKIMFSYNNKELIINETVPNRFSPKSPDKAHLNLHINSLELGDSAVYFCASSPQGIRAKNIQYFGAGTRLSVL.

Many counts were recorded for this clonotype. The genes are TRBV5-1 and TRBJ1-5, with TRBD1 as a possible D gene (5 bases). CDR3 length: 14 amino acids. V lost 7 bases, J lost 4 bases, and 15 bases lay in between. CDR1 SGHRS and CDR2 YFSETQ come from the germline V gene. The CDR3 here is CASLPGSSNQPQHF. Here the CDR3 DNA reads TGCGCCAGCCTCCCAGGGAGTTCAAATCAGCCCCAGCATTTT.

This clonotype was recorded at least ten times. This sequence joins TRBV10-3 and TRBJ2-5, with 8 bases aligning to TRBD2. Losses at the gene ends were 5 bases for V and 5 bases for J; bases not matched to a gene: 7. The CDR3 consists of 14 residues. Germline loops: CDR1 ENHRY, CDR2 SYGVKD. CDR3 protein: CAISNGRARETQYF. Here the CDR3 DNA reads TGTGCCATCAGTAACGGGAGGGCCCGGGAGACCCAGTACTTC.

This chain joins TRBV28 and TRBJ2-5; TRBD2 aligns across 10 bases. Germline assignment: CDR1 MDHEN and CDR2 SYDVKM. The length of the CDR3 is 16 residues. V shed 1 base and J 1 base; nucleotides not matched to a gene: 3. The DNA for the CDR3 is TGTGCCAGCAGTTTATTGGGACTAGCGAGCCAAGAGACCCAGTACTTC. The encoded protein is CASSLLGLASQETQYF.

This clonotype was picked up many times. The V call is TRBV7-8, the J call TRBJ2-6; D remains ambiguous. V shed 5 bases and J shed 5 bases, with 16 bases lying between them. Germline CDR1 reads SGHVS; CDR2 reads FQNEAQ. The CDR3 sequence is 16 residues long. The CDR3 is CASSPLKEHWANVLTF. CDR3 bases: TGTGCCAGCAGCCCGCTAAAAGAACACTGGGCCAACGTCCTGACTTTC.

The chain employs TRBV2 and TRBJ1-3; D is uncertain. This CDR3 is built from 12 residues. The ends were cut back, 7 bases at V and 4 bases at J, with 8 bases in the middle. Germline loops: CDR1 SNHLY, CDR2 FYNNEI. CDR3 DNA sequence: TGTGCCAGCATAAACCGGGGAAACACCATATATTTT. It encodes CASINRGNTIYF.

Concerning this clonotype itself: Germline and junction disagree at one end, which may indicate a read error. For the CDR3, the DNA is TGTGCCGGCTCACCACAAGGGGACAACTACGAGCAGTACTTC. Protein sequence: CAGSPQGDNYEQYF. The chain recombines TRBV18 with TRBJ2-7; D possibly corresponds to TRBD1 (6 bases). The CDR3 length is 14 residues. Germline V gene lookup returns CDR1 KGHSH and CDR2 LQKENI.

This clonotype has at least ten counts. The chain links TRBV5-1 to TRBJ2-7, with TRBD1 matching 12 bases. The CDR3 contains 15 residues. V lost 4 bases, J lost 6 bases, and 8 bases stayed unmatched. The germline gives CDR1 SGHRS, CDR2 YFSETQ. The CDR3 DNA reads TGCGCCAGCAGCAAACCGGGACAGGGGGCGGTCGAGCAGTACTTC. Residues: CASSKPGQGAVEQYF.

V gene TRBV6-1 combines with J gene TRBJ2-7, with 10 nucleotides matching TRBD2. Germline lookup yields CDR1 MNHNS and CDR2 SASEGT. V lost 6 bases and J lost 1; bases outside the gene matches: 12. There are 17 residues in the CDR3. The CDR3 DNA sequence: TGTGCCAGCAGGCCAGGTACCGGGACTAGCGTATCCTACGAGCAGTACTTC. It is translated as CASRPGTGTSVSYEQYF.

This clonotype was detected many times. In DNA, the CDR3 is TGTGCCAGCAGTTTATCCCCCAGGGCTGGGGAGCTGTTTTTT. The encoded protein is CASSLSPRAGELFF. This sequence joins TRBV28 and TRBJ2-2, with D maybe TRBD1 (5 bases). The CDR3 consists of 14 residues. CDR1 is MDHEN, CDR2 SYDVKM, per germline. V shed 1 base and J shed 8 bases, with 11 bases lying between them.

This clonotype showed up many times. The chain joins TRBV27 to TRBJ1-2; weak D call: TRBD1 (6 bases). The CDR3 runs to 12 residues. Germline loops: CDR1 MNHEY, CDR2 SMNVEV (reference sequence). The V and J ends lost 3 bases and 6 bases respectively, with 8 bases between them. The CDR3 coding sequence is TGTGCCAGCAGTTTGGACAGCCATGGCTACACCTTC. Amino acids: CASSLDSHGYTF.